These 3 T cell receptor beta chains originate from one sample sequenced in a study of T cells in Graves' hyperthyroidism and ophthalmopathy. Amplified TCR beta CDR3 regions came from RNA transcripts. Primed by the HTBI set, a first-round RT-PCR was run on the TCR CDR3. TCRdb re-called the multiplex PCR reads with MiXCR, one entry per CDR3 protein. The sample comprises about 360,000 distinct CDR3 sequences, 15% to 18% of which are singletons, and about a quarter rests with the top ten. The sequenced sample was blood. The receptors derive from a woman aged 18-29 years with Graves' hyperthyroidism that later progressed to Graves' ophthalmopathy.

This chain connects TRBV2 to TRBJ2-7; no reliable D call. Trimming stripped 1 base from V and 3 bases from J, with 13 bases between. Germline V gene sequence: CDR1 SNHLY, CDR2 FYNNEI. The CDR3 has 15 residues. DNA for the CDR3: TGTGCCAGCAGTGAAGATGAGATCCGTGACTACGAGCAGTACTTC. This sequence encodes CASSEDEIRDYEQYF.

This clonotype was seen only a few times. The V and J genes are TRBV4-2 and TRBJ2-2; weak D call: TRBD2 (5 bases). Germline V gene data show CDR1 as LGHNA and CDR2 as YNFKEQ. V gave up 0 bases and J gave up 7 bases, with 12 bases separating them. The CDR3 totals 15 residues. The CDR3 is CASSQERAYSGELFF. The CDR3 DNA reads TGTGCCAGCAGCCAAGAGCGGGCCTACAGCGGGGAGCTGTTTTTT.

This clonotype came up many times. The rearrangement links TRBV10-3 to TRBJ1-2, with TRBD1 matching over 9 bases. This CDR3 region has 14 residues. CDR1 ENHRY and CDR2 SYGVKD come from the germline V gene. J was trimmed by 5 bases and V by 2 bases; bases with no gene match: 3. CDR3 bases: TGTGCCATCAGTGAGGCCGGGACAGGGTATGGCTACACCTTC. Translated: CAISEAGTGYGYTF.